The 16 T cell receptor beta chains below come from one sample, sequenced in a study of CD8 T cells in ankylosing spondylitis. TCRdb redid the calling of the 5' RACE reads with MiXCR, one entry per CDR3 protein. This table holds 200,000 to 300,000 distinct CDR3 sequences, more than 20% found once. Sequencing used blood, either unsorted or a sorted T cell fraction (not recorded which). The receptors were gathered from a male donor with ankylosing spondylitis or in good health (not recorded which).

This clonotype was recorded a few times. V gene TRBV20-1 combines with J gene TRBJ1-6; unclear D gene. V was trimmed by 0 bases and J by 9 bases, leaving 15 bases between them. This CDR3 has 15 residues. Per germline, CDR1 DFQATT and CDR2 SNEGSKA (reference sequence). CDR3 in amino acids: CSARDLRRLGSPLHF. The CDR3 DNA reads as TGCAGTGCTAGAGATCTCCGCCGACTGGGTTCACCCCTCCACTTT.

This clonotype was detected many times. The gene calls are TRBV6-1 and TRBJ2-3, with 10 bases that match TRBD2. CDR3 length: 14 amino acids. The ends lost 8 bases at V and 8 bases at J; junction bases unmatched: 10. Germline V lookup: CDR1 MNHNS, CDR2 SASEGT. The CDR3 DNA follows: TGTGCCAGCCGGGACGAGGCTAGCGGGGGTACGCAGTATTTT. Translated, it gives CASRDEASGGTQYF.

The V gene is TRBV11-2, the J gene TRBJ2-5, with TRBD2 identical over 7 bases. Germline V lookup: CDR1 SGHAT, CDR2 FQNNGV. Germline trimming cut 6 bases from V and 4 bases from J; bases unmatched to any gene: 8. The CDR3 length is 14 residues. The CDR3 bases are TGTGCCAGCAGTTTTCAGCGGGGTGGAGAGACCCAGTACTTC. This encodes CASSFQRGGETQYF.

This clonotype was seen at least ten times. This chain uses TRBV2 with TRBJ1-2; TRBD1 is a possible D gene (6 bases). CDR1 and CDR2 (germline): SNHLY, FYNNEI. The CDR3 has 13 amino acids. Trimming cost V 5 bases and J 4 bases, with 11 bases left between them. CDR3 DNA sequence: TGTGCCAGCAGTCCCCAGGGGCCCTATGGCTACACCTTC. Translation: CASSPQGPYGYTF.

This clonotype was seen a few times. The chain joins TRBV20-1 to TRBJ1-2; 8 bases agree with TRBD1. The CDR3 sequence is 14 residues long. V trimming: 0 bases; J trimming: 1 base; junction bases outside the gene matches: 1. Germline V gene sequence: CDR1 DFQATT, CDR2 SNEGSKA (reference sequence). The CDR3 region has the DNA TGCAGTGCTAGAGACGACAGGGGTAACTATGGCTACACCTTC. It is translated as CSARDDRGNYGYTF.

This clonotype came up many times. V gene TRBV20-1 combines with J gene TRBJ2-1; the D gene is possibly TRBD2 (7 bases). Per germline, CDR1 DFQATT and CDR2 SNEGSKA (reference sequence). Deletions cut 5 bases from V and 9 bases from J, with 23 bases between. This CDR3 is 15 amino acids long. The chain's CDR3 is CSAPWGGTSGGEQFF. For the CDR3, the DNA is TGCAGTGCTCCCTGGGGGGGGACAAGTGGAGGTGAGCAGTTCTTC.

This clonotype came up many times. This rearrangement joins TRBV6-1 to TRBJ2-1, with D possibly TRBD2 on 6 matching bases. From germline, CDR1 is MNHNS and CDR2 SASEGT. Trimming took off 7 bases at V and 13 bases at J, with 20 bases between the two ends. The CDR3 extends over 13 amino acids. The CDR3 loop is CASTPRFGGGQFF. The CDR3 bases are TGTGCCAGCACTCCAAGGTTCGGGGGAGGTCAGTTCTTC.

This clonotype was counted between two and nine times. This chain links TRBV23-1 with TRBJ2-1; no reliable D call. TRBV23-1 is an open reading frame, and its role is uncertain. Trimming removed 1 base at V and 6 bases at J, with 7 bases between. The length of the CDR3 is 13 residues. The CDR3 DNA reads TGCGCCAGCAGTCAATGGAGATCCAATGAGCAGTTCTTC. It yields the protein CASSQWRSNEQFF.

The chain has TRBV20-1 and TRBJ2-5; no clear D gene. CDR1 is DFQATT and CDR2 is SNEGSKA in the germline V gene (reference sequence). CDR3 length: 14 amino acids. V was cut by 0 bases and J by 5 bases, with 13 bases left in between. The CDR3 loop reads CSARDGPIPETQYF. The CDR3 nucleotides read TGCAGTGCTAGAGATGGGCCGATACCGGAGACCCAGTACTTC.

This clonotype appeared a few times. This chain uses TRBV15 with TRBJ1-1, with D possibly TRBD1 on 5 matching bases. This CDR3 region has 15 residues. Trimming left V 5 bases short and J 3 bases short, with 16 bases between. Germline V gene lookup returns CDR1 LNHNV and CDR2 YYDKDF (reference sequence). The CDR3 DNA is TGTGCCACCAGCGCTAATGCGGGGGGGTACACTGAAGCTTTCTTT. Translating gives CATSANAGGYTEAFF. Combining the CDR3 with reference TRBV15 and TRBJ1-1 gives the whole variable domain DAMVIQNPRYQVTQFGKPVTLSCSQTLNHNVMYWYQQKSSQAPKLLFHYYDKDFNNEADTPDNFQSRRPNTSFCFLDIRSPGLGDTAMYLCATSANAGGYTEAFFGQGTRLTVV.

This clonotype was picked up a small number of times. The chain couples TRBV10-1 to TRBJ2-1; 8 bases are shared with TRBD2. The germline gives CDR1 WNHNN, CDR2 SYGVQD (reference sequence). This CDR3 region has 15 residues. V shed 4 bases, J shed 7 bases, and the junction held 9 bases outside the gene matches. As DNA, the CDR3 is TGCGCCAGCAGTGTCGGGGGGGCGAGTGAAAATGAGCAGTTCTTC. Protein sequence: CASSVGGASENEQFF.

The chain combines TRBV12-3 or TRBV12-4 with TRBJ2-7; weak D call: TRBD1 (5 bases). CDR3 size: 15 residues. Trimming took off 7 bases at V and 2 bases at J, with 18 bases between the two ends. CDR3 residues: CASTSNTRGTYEQYF. The CDR3, as DNA: TGTGCCAGCACCTCCAACACAAGGGGCACCTACGAGCAGTACTTC.

This clonotype was detected many times. The rearrangement joins TRBV20-1 to TRBJ2-7; 10 bases match TRBD2. Trimming took 4 bases from V and 2 from J; bases not matched to a gene: 11. The germline V gene encodes CDR1 DFQATT and CDR2 SNEGSKA (reference sequence). CDR3 length: 16 amino acids. The CDR3, as DNA: TGCAGTGCTAAGGGCCTGGCTAGCGGGGGACCCTACGAGCAGTACTTC. This translates into CSAKGLASGGPYEQYF.

The table lists this clonotype with a few counts. The chain has TRBV12-3 or TRBV12-4 and TRBJ2-5, with 9 bases identical to TRBD2. The CDR3 covers 13 residues. Trimming cost V 3 bases and J 8 bases; bases outside gene matches: 4. CDR3: CASSLNSGGTQYF. CDR3 in DNA: TGTGCCAGCAGTTTGAATAGCGGGGGAACCCAGTACTTC.

Ten or more counts support this clonotype. V usage is TRBV7-2 and J usage is TRBJ2-7; 7 nucleotides line up with TRBD2. Trimming cost V 3 bases and J 0 bases; bases outside gene matches: 5. Germline V gene sequence: CDR1 SGHTA, CDR2 FQGNSA. The CDR3 runs 15 residues. The CDR3 DNA follows: TGTGCCAGCAGCTTCGTTACTAGCGCCTCCTACGAGCAGTACTTC. Its translation: CASSFVTSASYEQYF.

This sequence joins TRBV20-1 and TRBJ2-1; the D is unclear. Germline lookup yields CDR1 DFQATT and CDR2 SNEGSKA (reference sequence). Trimming shortened V by 7 bases and J by 9 bases, and 19 bases separated the two germline ends. The CDR3 totals 13 residues. The CDR3 loop is CSVGSRRLGEQFF. The CDR3 DNA reads as TGCAGTGTTGGGTCGAGACGATTGGGTGAGCAGTTCTTC.